Below, 30 T cell receptor beta chains from the same sample are listed, as sequenced in a study of blood T cell repertoires in COVID-19. Only in-frame clones appear in the TCRdb table, and some are missing; sequencing was by immunoSEQ multiplex PCR. The table lists roughly 200,000 clones, 80% to 90% of them singletons. The specimen sequenced was PBMCs or T cells enriched from blood (not recorded which). These TCRs come from a man in his forties who had recovered from COVID-19.

The chain uses TRBV24-1 and TRBJ2-4; 7 bases are shared with TRBD2. CDR3 length: 17 residues. In germline, CDR1 is KGHDR, CDR2 SFDVKD. J was trimmed by 1 base and V by 0 bases; bases with no gene match: 5. The CDR3 region is CATSDLWVGRAKNIQYF. The CDR3 DNA reads as TGTGCCACCAGTGATTTGTGGGTCGGGAGGGCCAAAAACATTCAGTACTTC.

This chain joins TRBV12-5 and TRBJ1-1; TRBD1 agrees at 11 bases. V gave up 5 bases and J gave up 8 bases; unmatched junction bases: 4. The CDR3 covers 13 residues. Germline-derived CDR1 and CDR2 are LGHNT and FRNRAP. CDR3 coding DNA: TGTGCTAGTGGTCTAGGGACAGGGGGGGAAGCTTTCTTT. The encoded protein is CASGLGTGGEAFF.

In its sample, this clone was seen a few times. The chain couples TRBV7-3 to TRBJ1-3, with D uncertain. Germline V gene sequence: CDR1 SGHTA, CDR2 FQGTGA. Trimming removed 5 bases from V and 4 bases from J, with 12 bases in between. CDR3 size: 14 residues. The CDR3 coding sequence is TGTGCCAGCAGCCCCACCCCGGGGGGAAACACCATATATTTT. Protein product: CASSPTPGGNTIYF.

This clone was seen more than once but under ten times. V usage is TRBV4-1 and J usage is TRBJ2-3, with TRBD1 identical over 10 bases. V shed 0 bases and J 8 bases; nucleotides not matched to a gene: 11. The CDR3 loop spans 17 amino acids. Germline-derived CDR1 and CDR2 are MGHRA and YSYEKL. The CDR3 DNA follows: TGCGCCAGCAGCCAAGAGGGACAGGGGATGTTAGGTGGTACGCAGTATTTT. As protein: CASSQEGQGMLGGTQYF.

V and J are TRBV28 and TRBJ1-2, with D tentatively TRBD1 (6 bases). Trimming pared 5 bases from V and 4 bases from J, leaving 20 bases between. Germline V CDR1 and CDR2: MDHEN, SYDVKM. There are 16 residues in the CDR3. The DNA for the CDR3 is TGTGCCAGCAGTCACCGGGACACGCTGCTTGTCTATGGCTACACCTTC. Translation: CASSHRDTLLVYGYTF.

The chain is built from TRBV10-1 and TRBJ2-1; 7 bases align to TRBD2. V gave up 0 bases and J gave up 14 bases; unmatched junction bases: 10. The CDR3 sequence is 14 residues long. Per the germline V gene, CDR1 is WNHNN and CDR2 is SYGVQD (reference sequence). CDR3 sequence reads: CASSESGGRDKKFF. CDR3 coding DNA: TGCGCCAGCAGTGAGTCGGGAGGGCGGGATAAGAAGTTCTTC.

V and J are TRBV5-5 and TRBJ1-5, with D tentatively TRBD1 (5 bases). CDR1 is SGHKS, CDR2 YYEKEE, per germline (reference sequence). The CDR3 is 15 amino acids. Trimming pared 2 bases from V and 6 bases from J, leaving 15 bases between. The CDR3 protein is CASSLETGGGQPQHF. In nucleotides, the CDR3 is TGTGCCAGCAGCTTAGAGACCGGGGGTGGTCAGCCCCAGCATTTT.

This clone was observed a few times. The rearrangement uses TRBV20-1 and TRBJ2-7; 8 bases are a match to TRBD2. The germline gives CDR1 DFQATT, CDR2 SNEGSKA (reference sequence). V was clipped by 3 bases and J by 4 bases; unmatched bases: 8. This CDR3 comprises 14 residues. In DNA, the CDR3 is TGCAGTGCTAGTTCAGCGGGAGAGAGGTACGAGCAGTACTTC. As protein: CSASSAGERYEQYF.

The chain employs TRBV3-1 (or the pseudogene TRBV3-2) and TRBJ1-4; 10 bases match TRBD1. CDR1 is LGHDT and CDR2 is YNNKEL in the germline V gene (reference sequence). V lost 6 bases to trimming and J lost 5 bases; unmatched junction nucleotides: 3. The CDR3 extends over 14 amino acids. Here the CDR3 DNA reads TGTGCCAGCAGTCGGACAGGGGGGAATGAAAAACTGTTTTTT. It specifies CASSRTGGNEKLFF.

This clone has a handful of counts. This sequence joins TRBV28 and TRBJ2-7; TRBD1 agrees at 10 bases. Germline assignment: CDR1 MDHEN and CDR2 SYDVKM. V lost 6 bases and J lost 5; bases outside the gene matches: 10. The CDR3 has 15 amino acids. In DNA, the CDR3 is TGTGCCAGCAGCGCTCCCGGGACAGGGGACAACGAGCAGTACTTC. Translation: CASSAPGTGDNEQYF.

This sequence joins TRBV2 and TRBJ1-6; 8 bases are a match to TRBD1. This CDR3 spans 14 amino acids. V lost 7 bases and J lost 9; bases outside the gene matches: 8. From germline, CDR1 is SNHLY and CDR2 FYNNEI. CDR3 residues: CASIGQGLGSPLHF. DNA of the CDR3: TGTGCCAGCATAGGACAGGGCTTAGGTTCACCCCTCCACTTT.

CDR3 DNA sequence: TGCGCCAGCAGCTTGGGTACGAGGGGGATAAACGGCTACACCTTC. Protein sequence: CASSLGTRGINGYTF. The chain is built from TRBV5-1 and TRBJ1-2; TRBD1 is a possible D gene (6 bases). V was shortened by 0 bases and J by 8 bases, with 17 bases between the two germline ends. Per germline, CDR1 SGHRS and CDR2 YFSETQ. This CDR3 region has 15 residues.

V usage is TRBV7-2 and J usage is TRBJ1-6; a weak D match, TRBD1 (5 bases). Trimming pared 5 bases from V and 13 bases from J, leaving 12 bases between. The CDR3 loop spans 12 amino acids. CDR1 and CDR2 from the germline V gene are SGHTA and FQGNSA. DNA for the CDR3: TGTGCCAGCAGCCCACAGGAGTCGCCCCTCCACTTT. This sequence encodes CASSPQESPLHF.

J is TRBJ2-7 and V is TRBV28; TRBD2 is a possible D gene (6 bases). V was shortened by 3 bases and J by 0 bases, with 21 bases between the two germline ends. The CDR3 has 18 amino acids. Germline CDR1 is MDHEN and CDR2 is SYDVKM. In DNA, the CDR3 is TGTGCCAGCAGTTTCTCTTCGCAATCGGGACTGGACTCCTACGAGCAGTACTTC. This gives the protein CASSFSSQSGLDSYEQYF.

The chain has TRBV5-6 and TRBJ2-7; 8 bases are shared with TRBD2. The germline V gene has CDR1 SGHDT and CDR2 YYEEEE. CDR3 length equals 18 residues. J gave up 1 base and V 2 bases, and 14 bases lay outside the gene matches. CDR3 sequence reads: CASSLSLAAYSGSYEQYF. The CDR3 nucleotides read TGTGCCAGCAGCTTATCACTAGCGGCCTACTCTGGGTCCTACGAGCAGTACTTC.

The chain carries TRBV5-1 and TRBJ2-2, with 8 bases matching TRBD2. The trim removed 4 bases at V and 2 bases at J, leaving 1 base unmatched. The germline CDR1 and CDR2 sequences are SGHRS and YFSETQ. The CDR3 covers 14 residues. The CDR3 nucleotides are TGCGCCAGCAGCACTAGCGGAAACACCGGGGAGCTGTTTTTT. Amino acid sequence: CASSTSGNTGELFF.

This clone was observed a single time. The rearrangement uses TRBV3-1 (or the pseudogene TRBV3-2) and TRBJ1-1; D is uncertain. CDR1 and CDR2 (germline): LGHDT, YNNKEL (reference sequence). The CDR3 has 15 residues. V dropped 0 bases and J dropped 1 base, with 9 bases sitting between them. The DNA of the CDR3 is TGTGCCAGCAGCCAAGAAGGAGGAGGGAACACTGAAGCTTTCTTT. Encoded protein: CASSQEGGGNTEAFF.

This clone came up once. This chain links TRBV27 with TRBJ2-3; 8 bases agree with TRBD2. Losses at the gene ends were 6 bases for V and 1 base for J; bases not matched to a gene: 6. The CDR3 is 15 residues long. Germline V gene lookup returns CDR1 MNHEY and CDR2 SMNVEV (reference sequence). CDR3 amino acids: CASRRSGSGTDTQYF. The CDR3 DNA reads as TGTGCCAGCAGAAGGAGCGGGAGCGGCACAGATACGCAGTATTTT.

The chain joins TRBV7-9 to TRBJ1-2; D gene uncertain. In germline, CDR1 is SEHNR, CDR2 FQNEAQ (reference sequence). CDR3 length equals 14 residues. Trimming took off 3 bases at V and 2 bases at J, with 10 bases between the two ends. The chain's CDR3 is CASSLEISNYGYTF. CDR3 nucleotides: TGTGCCAGCAGCTTGGAGATATCGAACTATGGCTACACCTTC.

The chain combines TRBV5-4 with TRBJ2-3; TRBD2 matches 12 bases. Germline CDR1 is SGHNT and CDR2 is YYREEE (reference sequence). V shed 2 bases, J shed 2 bases, and the junction held 3 bases outside the gene matches. This CDR3 spans 16 amino acids. The CDR3 region is CASSFPSGRDTDTQYF. The CDR3 DNA reads as TGTGCCAGCAGCTTCCCTAGCGGGAGGGACACAGATACGCAGTATTTT. The variable domain in full, completed from reference TRBV5-4 and TRBJ2-3, reads ETGVTQSPTHLIKTRGQQVTLRCSSQSGHNTVSWYQQALGQGPQFIFQYYREEENGRGNFPPRFSGLQFPNYSSELNVNALELDDSALYLCASSFPSGRDTDTQYFGPGTRLTVL.

The rearrangement uses TRBV10-3 and TRBJ2-1, with 10 bases that match TRBD2. V dropped 6 bases and J dropped 2; count of bases not matched to a gene: 10. The CDR3 has 17 amino acids. Per germline, CDR1 ENHRY and CDR2 SYGVKD. CDR3 amino acids: CAIRGSGRPDTYNEQFF. In DNA, the CDR3 is TGTGCCATCAGAGGTAGCGGGAGGCCTGATACCTACAATGAGCAGTTCTTC.

The V and J genes are TRBV9 and TRBJ2-1, with 9 bases identical to TRBD2. The germline V gene has CDR1 SGDLS and CDR2 YYNGEE. Germline trimming cut 4 bases from V and 8 bases from J; bases unmatched to any gene: 13. This CDR3 has 16 amino acids. The CDR3 nucleotides read TGTGCCAGCAGCTCGAGGGAGGTAGCGGGAGAGGATGAGCAGTTCTTC. Encoded protein: CASSSREVAGEDEQFF. Full variable domain (rest looked up from reference TRBV9 and TRBJ2-1): DSGVTQTPKHLITATGQRVTLRCSPRSGDLSVYWYQQSLDQGLQFLIQYYNGEERAKGNILERFSAQQFPDLHSELNLSSLELGDSALYFCASSSREVAGEDEQFFGPGTRLTVL.

The gene calls are TRBV6-2 or TRBV6-3 and TRBJ2-7, with 8 bases identical to TRBD2. This CDR3 is built from 13 residues. The trim removed 5 bases at V and 13 bases at J, leaving 13 bases unmatched. Germline V lookup: CDR1 MNHEY, CDR2 SVGEGT. The CDR3 DNA sequence: TGTGCCAGCAGTCCCTTGGAGAGCGGGAGAATTTACTTC. Protein sequence: CASSPLESGRIYF.

This clone was detected only a few times. The V gene is TRBV30, the J gene TRBJ1-1; the match to TRBD1 covers 7 bases. The CDR3 is 13 residues long. Looked up from germline, CDR1 is GTSNPN and CDR2 is SVGIG (reference sequence). V gave up 4 bases and J gave up 6 bases; unmatched junction bases: 8. CDR3 protein: CAWMWKGAAEAFF. In nucleotides, the CDR3 is TGTGCCTGGATGTGGAAGGGGGCGGCTGAAGCTTTCTTT. The entire variable domain, with the rest obtained from reference TRBV30 and TRBJ1-1, is as follows: SQTIHQWPATLVQPVGSPLSLECTVEGTSNPNLYWYRQAAGRGLQLLFYSVGIGQISSEVPQNLSASRPQDRQFILSSKKLLLSDSGFYLCAWMWKGAAEAFFGQGTRLTVV.

V is TRBV19 and J is TRBJ1-2, with D unclear. Germline values: CDR1 LNHDA, CDR2 SQIVND (reference sequence). The CDR3 has 14 residues. With 4 bases removed from V and 3 bases from J, the gap between germline ends came to 12 bases. The CDR3 sequence is CASSTPPGDYGYTF. DNA for the CDR3: TGTGCCAGTAGTACCCCCCCCGGGGACTATGGCTACACCTTC.

V gene TRBV6-2 or TRBV6-3 combines with J gene TRBJ1-2; 9 bases map to TRBD1. The CDR3 totals 14 residues. The germline gives CDR1 MNHEY, CDR2 SVGEGT. V was pared by 5 bases and J by 7 bases, with 8 bases of the junction left unmatched. The CDR3 is CASSHDRGAAGYTF. For the CDR3, the DNA is TGTGCCAGCAGTCACGACAGGGGGGCTGCTGGCTACACCTTC.

The chain joins TRBV11-2 to TRBJ1-5; D remains ambiguous. Germline assignment: CDR1 SGHAT and CDR2 FQNNGV. The CDR3 extends over 13 amino acids. Trimming took off 0 bases at V and 6 bases at J, with 6 bases between the two ends. CDR3 region: CASSLDRSQPQHF. CDR3 in DNA: TGTGCCAGCAGCTTAGATAGGAGTCAGCCCCAGCATTTT. Filled out from reference TRBV11-2 and TRBJ1-5, the complete variable domain reads EAGVAQSPRYKIIEKRQSVAFWCNPISGHATLYWYQQILGQGPKLLIQFQNNGVVDDSQLPKDRFSAERLKGVDSTLKIQPAKLEDSAVYLCASSLDRSQPQHFGDGTRLSIL.

The chain is built from TRBV5-1 and TRBJ2-1, with 7 bases lining up with TRBD2. The CDR3 covers 15 residues. The germline V gene encodes CDR1 SGHRS and CDR2 YFSETQ. With 0 bases clipped from V and 12 bases from J, the junction kept 12 bases outside the gene matches. DNA of the CDR3: TGCGCCAGCAGCTTGGAAGTCCTAGCGGCACAACGGCAGTTCTTC. It translates to CASSLEVLAAQRQFF. The full variable domain, its missing parts supplied by reference TRBV5-1 and TRBJ2-1, is KAGVTQTPRYLIKTRGQQVTLSCSPISGHRSVSWYQQTPGQGLQFLFEYFSETQRNKGNFPGRFSGRQFSNSRSEMNVSTLELGDSALYLCASSLEVLAAQRQFFGPGTRLTVL.

CDR3 residues: CASSQDPWQQHLGDTQYF. The CDR3 DNA follows: TGTGCCAGCAGCCAAGATCCTTGGCAACAGCACCTTGGAGATACGCAGTATTTT. The chain combines TRBV3-1 (or the pseudogene TRBV3-2) with TRBJ2-3; D gene unclear. V was cut by 0 bases and J by 5 bases, with 21 bases left in between. This CDR3 spans 18 amino acids. CDR1 is LGHDT and CDR2 is YNNKEL in the germline V gene (reference sequence).

This chain uses TRBV11-2 with TRBJ2-1; 8 bases agree with TRBD2. This CDR3 is 17 amino acids long. V dropped 4 bases and J dropped 0; count of bases not matched to a gene: 8. CDR1 is SGHAT and CDR2 is FQNNGV in the germline V gene. The CDR3: CASSSLGTSGSYNEQFF. The CDR3 DNA sequence: TGTGCCAGCAGCTCCCTCGGCACTAGCGGCTCCTACAATGAGCAGTTCTTC.